This T cell receptor (beta chain) was recorded in a study of cytomegalovirus exposure and HLA in healthy donors. Trimming stripped 0 bases from V and 0 bases from J, with 10 bases between. This CDR3 has 16 amino acids. Germline assignment: CDR1 SGHRS and CDR2 YFSETQ. In the case of this clone: Its antigen is unknown.

Regarding the study as a whole: At a 0.05 false discovery rate, a later analysis found about 17,000 TCR beta sequences to be associated with HLA alleles.

The PCR made use of 60 Vbeta and 13 Jbeta primers. Assay: immunoSEQ multiplex PCR; the TCRdb copy retains only in-frame clones and omits some. The top ten hold approximately 2.5% of the sample, which has tens of thousands of clones, roughly 80% seen once. There were likely unrecorded immune exposures, though donors were nominally healthy when sampled. The source material was PBMCs. The chain carries TRBV5-1 and TRBJ2-1; tentatively, D is TRBD2 (6 bases). This sequence was found in a woman between 40 and 50 years old in good health and CMV-seropositive. The chain's CDR3 is CASSLGGASSYNEQFF. The DNA of the CDR3 is TGCGCCAGCAGCTTGGGCGGGGCGAGCTCCTACAATGAGCAGTTCTTC.